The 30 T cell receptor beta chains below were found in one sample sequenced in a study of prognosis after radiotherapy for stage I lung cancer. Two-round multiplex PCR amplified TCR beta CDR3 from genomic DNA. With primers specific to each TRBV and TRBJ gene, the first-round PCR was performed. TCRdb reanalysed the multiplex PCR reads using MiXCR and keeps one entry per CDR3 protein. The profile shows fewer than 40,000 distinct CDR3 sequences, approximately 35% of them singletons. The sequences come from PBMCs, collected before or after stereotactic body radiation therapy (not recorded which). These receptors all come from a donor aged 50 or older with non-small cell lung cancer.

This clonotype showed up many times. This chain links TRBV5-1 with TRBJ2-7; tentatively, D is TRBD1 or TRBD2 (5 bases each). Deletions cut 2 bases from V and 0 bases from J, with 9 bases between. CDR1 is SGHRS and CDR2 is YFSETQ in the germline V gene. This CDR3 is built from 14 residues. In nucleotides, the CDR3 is TGCGCCAGCAGCTTTGGGGGAAGCTCCTACGAGCAGTACTTC. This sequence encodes CASSFGGSSYEQYF.

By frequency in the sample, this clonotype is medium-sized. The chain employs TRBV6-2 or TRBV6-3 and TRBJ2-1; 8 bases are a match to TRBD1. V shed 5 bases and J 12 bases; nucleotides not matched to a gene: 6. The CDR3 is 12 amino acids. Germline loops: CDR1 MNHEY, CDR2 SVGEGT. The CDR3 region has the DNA TGTGCCAGCAGTCCACACAGGGGGGTGCAGTTCTTC. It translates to CASSPHRGVQFF.

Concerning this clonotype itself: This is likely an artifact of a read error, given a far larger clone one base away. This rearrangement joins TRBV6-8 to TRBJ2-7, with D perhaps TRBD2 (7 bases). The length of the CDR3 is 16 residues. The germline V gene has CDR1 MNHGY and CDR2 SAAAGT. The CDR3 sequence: CSSTIRGGTNSYEQYF. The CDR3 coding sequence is TGTTCCAGCACCATAAGGGGAGGGACAAACTCCTACGAGCAGTACTTC.

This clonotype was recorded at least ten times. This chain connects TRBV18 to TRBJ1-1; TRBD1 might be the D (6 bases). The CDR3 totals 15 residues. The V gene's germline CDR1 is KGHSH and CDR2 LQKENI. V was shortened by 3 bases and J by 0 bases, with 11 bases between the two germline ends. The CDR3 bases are TGTGCCAGCTCACCCTGGGGGGCAATGAACACTGAAGCTTTCTTT. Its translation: CASSPWGAMNTEAFF.

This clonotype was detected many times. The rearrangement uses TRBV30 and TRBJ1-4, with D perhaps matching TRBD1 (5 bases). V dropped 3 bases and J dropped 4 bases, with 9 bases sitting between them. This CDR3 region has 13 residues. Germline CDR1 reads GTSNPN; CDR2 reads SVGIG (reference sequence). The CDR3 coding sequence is TGTGCCTGGAGGGGGGGAATTAATGAAAAACTGTTTTTT. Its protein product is CAWRGGINEKLFF.

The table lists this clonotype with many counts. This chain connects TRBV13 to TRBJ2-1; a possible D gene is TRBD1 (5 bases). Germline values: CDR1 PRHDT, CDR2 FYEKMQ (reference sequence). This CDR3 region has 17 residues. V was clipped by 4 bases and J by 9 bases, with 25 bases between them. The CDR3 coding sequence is TGTGCCAGCAGCTCCCGCGCCCGACACCGGCGGACAATTGAGCAGTTCTTC. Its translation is CASSSRARHRRTIEQFF.

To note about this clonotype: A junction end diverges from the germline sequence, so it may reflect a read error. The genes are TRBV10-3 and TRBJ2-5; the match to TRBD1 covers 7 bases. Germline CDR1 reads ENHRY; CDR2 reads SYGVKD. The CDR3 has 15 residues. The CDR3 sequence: CAISETRQGQETQHF. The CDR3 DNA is TGTGCCATCAGTGAGACGAGACAGGGCCAAGAGACCCAGCACTTC.

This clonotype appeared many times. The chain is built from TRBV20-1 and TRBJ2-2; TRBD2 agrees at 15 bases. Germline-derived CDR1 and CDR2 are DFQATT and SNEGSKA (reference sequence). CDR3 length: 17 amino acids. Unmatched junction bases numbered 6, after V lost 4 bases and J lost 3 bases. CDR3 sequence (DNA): TGCAGTGCTACAGGACTAGCGGGGGGGCGTGACACCGGGGAGCTGTTTTTT. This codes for CSATGLAGGRDTGELFF.

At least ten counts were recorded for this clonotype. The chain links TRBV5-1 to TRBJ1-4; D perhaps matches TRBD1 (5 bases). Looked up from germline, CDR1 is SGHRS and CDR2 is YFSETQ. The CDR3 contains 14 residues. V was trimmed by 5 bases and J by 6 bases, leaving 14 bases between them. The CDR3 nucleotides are TGCGCCAGCAGTTCGGGGGGATCAGATGAAAAACTGTTTTTT. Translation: CASSSGGSDEKLFF.

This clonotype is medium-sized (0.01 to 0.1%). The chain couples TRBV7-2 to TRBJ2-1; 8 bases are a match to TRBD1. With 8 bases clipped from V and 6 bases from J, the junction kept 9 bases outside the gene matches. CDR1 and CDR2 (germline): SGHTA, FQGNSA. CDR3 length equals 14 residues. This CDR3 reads CASGKDRATNEQFF. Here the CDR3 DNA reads TGTGCCAGCGGAAAGGACAGGGCGACCAATGAGCAGTTCTTC.

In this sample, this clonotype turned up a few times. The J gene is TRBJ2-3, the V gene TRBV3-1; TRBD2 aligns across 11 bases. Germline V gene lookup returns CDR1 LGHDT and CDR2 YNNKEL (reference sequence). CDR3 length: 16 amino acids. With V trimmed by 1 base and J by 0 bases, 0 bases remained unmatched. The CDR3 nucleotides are TGTGCCAGCAGCCAAGTAGCGGGAGGGAGCACAGATACGCAGTATTTT. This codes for CASSQVAGGSTDTQYF.

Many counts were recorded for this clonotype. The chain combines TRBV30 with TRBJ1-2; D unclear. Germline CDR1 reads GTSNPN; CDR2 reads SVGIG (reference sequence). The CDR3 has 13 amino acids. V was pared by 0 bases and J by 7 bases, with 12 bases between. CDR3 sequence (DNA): TGTGCCTGGAGTGTACAGTCAGGCTCTGGCTACACCTTC. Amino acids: CAWSVQSGSGYTF. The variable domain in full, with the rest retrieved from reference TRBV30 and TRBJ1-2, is SQTIHQWPATLVQPVGSPLSLECTVEGTSNPNLYWYRQAAGRGLQLLFYSVGIGQISSEVPQNLSASRPQDRQFILSSKKLLLSDSGFYLCAWSVQSGSGYTFGSGTRLTVV.

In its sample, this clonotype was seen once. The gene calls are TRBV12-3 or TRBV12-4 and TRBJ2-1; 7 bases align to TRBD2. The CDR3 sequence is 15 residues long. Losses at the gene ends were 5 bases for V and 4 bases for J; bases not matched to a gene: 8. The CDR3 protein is CASSPQAGPYNEQFF. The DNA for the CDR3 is TGTGCCAGCAGTCCCCAAGCGGGGCCTTACAATGAGCAGTTCTTC.

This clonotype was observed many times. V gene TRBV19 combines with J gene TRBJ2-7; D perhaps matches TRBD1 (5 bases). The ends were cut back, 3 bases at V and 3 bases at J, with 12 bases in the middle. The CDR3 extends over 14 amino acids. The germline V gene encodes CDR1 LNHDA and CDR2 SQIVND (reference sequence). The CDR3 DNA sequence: TGTGCCAGTAGTATGTTTAAGGGGAACTACGAGCAGTACTTC. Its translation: CASSMFKGNYEQYF.

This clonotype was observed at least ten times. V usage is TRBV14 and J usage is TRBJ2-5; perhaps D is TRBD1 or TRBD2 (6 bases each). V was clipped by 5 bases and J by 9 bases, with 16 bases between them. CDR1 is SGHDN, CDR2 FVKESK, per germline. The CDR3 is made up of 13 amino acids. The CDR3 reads CASSAPMGGAQYF. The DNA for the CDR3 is TGTGCCAGCAGCGCCCCGATGGGGGGCGCCCAGTACTTC.

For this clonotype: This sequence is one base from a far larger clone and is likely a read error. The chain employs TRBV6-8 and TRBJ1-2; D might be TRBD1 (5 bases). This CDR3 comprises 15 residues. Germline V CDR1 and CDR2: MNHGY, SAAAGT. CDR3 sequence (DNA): TGTGCCAGAAGTTACTCGACAGACGCTTGCTCTGGCTACACCTTC. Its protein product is CARSYSTDACSGYTF.

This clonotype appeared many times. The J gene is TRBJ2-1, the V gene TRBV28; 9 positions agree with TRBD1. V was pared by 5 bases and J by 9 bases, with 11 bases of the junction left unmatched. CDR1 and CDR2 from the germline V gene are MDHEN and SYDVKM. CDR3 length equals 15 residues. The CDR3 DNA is TGTGCCAGCAGTGGTGGACAGGGGATCGTCCTTGAGCAGTTCTTC. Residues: CASSGGQGIVLEQFF.

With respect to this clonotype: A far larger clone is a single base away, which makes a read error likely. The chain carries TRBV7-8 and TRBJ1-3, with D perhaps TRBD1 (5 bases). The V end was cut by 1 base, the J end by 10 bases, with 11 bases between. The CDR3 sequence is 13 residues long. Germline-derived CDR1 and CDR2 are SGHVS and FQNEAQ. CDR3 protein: CASSLGQLKTIYF. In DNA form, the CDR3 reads TGTGCCAGCAGCTTAGGACAGCTCAAAACCATATATTTT.

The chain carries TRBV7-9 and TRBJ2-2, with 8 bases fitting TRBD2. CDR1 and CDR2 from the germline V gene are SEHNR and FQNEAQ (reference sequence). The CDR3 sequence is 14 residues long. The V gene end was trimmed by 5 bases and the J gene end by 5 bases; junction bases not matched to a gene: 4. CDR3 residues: CASSPGLVTGELFF. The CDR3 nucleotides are TGTGCCAGCAGCCCGGGACTAGTTACCGGGGAGCTGTTTTTT.

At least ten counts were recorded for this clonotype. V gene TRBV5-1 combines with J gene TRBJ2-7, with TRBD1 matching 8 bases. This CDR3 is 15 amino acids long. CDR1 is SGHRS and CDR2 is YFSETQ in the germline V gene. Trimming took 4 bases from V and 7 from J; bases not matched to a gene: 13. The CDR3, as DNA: TGCGCCAGCAGCCCCTCGACAGGGGCAGGAGGGGAGCAGTACTTC. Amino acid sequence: CASSPSTGAGGEQYF.

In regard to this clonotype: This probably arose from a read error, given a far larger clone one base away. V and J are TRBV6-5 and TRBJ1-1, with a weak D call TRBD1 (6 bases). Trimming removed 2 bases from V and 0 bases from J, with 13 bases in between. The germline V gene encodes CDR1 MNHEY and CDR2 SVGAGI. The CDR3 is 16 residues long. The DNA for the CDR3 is TGTGCCAGCAGTTACCCCATACAGGGCTTGAACACTGAAGCTTTCTTT. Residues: CASSYPIQGLNTEAFF.

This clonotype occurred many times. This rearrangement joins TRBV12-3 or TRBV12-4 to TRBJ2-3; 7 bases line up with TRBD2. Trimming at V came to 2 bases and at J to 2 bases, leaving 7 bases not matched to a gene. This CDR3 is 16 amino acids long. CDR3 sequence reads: CASSLNGGSYTDTQYF. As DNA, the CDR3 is TGTGCCAGCAGTTTAAACGGGGGGTCTTACACAGATACGCAGTATTTT.

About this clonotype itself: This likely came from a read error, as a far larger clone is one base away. The CDR3 coding sequence is TGTGCCAGGAGGTTAGGGGAATTCAATGGCTACACCTTC. Translated, it gives CARRLGEFNGYTF. This chain links TRBV6-4 with TRBJ1-2, with D perhaps matching TRBD1 (5 bases). The CDR3 consists of 13 residues. The V gene's germline CDR1 is MRHNA and CDR2 SNTAGT. V lost 9 bases and J 6 bases, leaving 17 bases between the germline ends.

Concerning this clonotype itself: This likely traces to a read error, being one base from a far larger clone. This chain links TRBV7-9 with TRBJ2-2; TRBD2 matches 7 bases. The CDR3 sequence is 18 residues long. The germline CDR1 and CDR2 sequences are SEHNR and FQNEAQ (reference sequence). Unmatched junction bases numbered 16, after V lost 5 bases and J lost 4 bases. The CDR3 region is CASSPHPTGAGSTGELFF. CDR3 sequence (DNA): TGTGCCAGCAGCCCCCACCCGACTGGAGCGGGGTCCACCGGGGAGCTGTTTTTT.

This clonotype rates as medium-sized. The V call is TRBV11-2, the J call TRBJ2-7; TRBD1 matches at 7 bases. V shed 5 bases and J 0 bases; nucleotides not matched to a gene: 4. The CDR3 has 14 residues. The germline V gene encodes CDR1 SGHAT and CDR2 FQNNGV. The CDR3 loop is CASSQGDSSYEQYF. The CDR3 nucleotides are TGTGCCAGCAGCCAGGGGGACAGCTCCTACGAGCAGTACTTC.

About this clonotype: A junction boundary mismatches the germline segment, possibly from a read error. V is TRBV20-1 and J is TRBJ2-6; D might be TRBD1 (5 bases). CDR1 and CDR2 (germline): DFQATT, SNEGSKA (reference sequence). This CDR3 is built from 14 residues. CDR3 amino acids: CSAILPSGANVLTF. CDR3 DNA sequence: TGCAGTGCTATCTTACCCTCTGGGGCCAACGTCTTGACTTTC.

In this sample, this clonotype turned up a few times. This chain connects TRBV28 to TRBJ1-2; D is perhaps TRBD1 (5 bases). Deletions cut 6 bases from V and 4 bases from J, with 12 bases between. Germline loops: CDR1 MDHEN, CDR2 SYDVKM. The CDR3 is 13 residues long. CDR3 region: CASSSLGGYGYTF. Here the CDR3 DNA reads TGTGCCAGCAGCTCCTTGGGGGGCTATGGCTACACCTTC.

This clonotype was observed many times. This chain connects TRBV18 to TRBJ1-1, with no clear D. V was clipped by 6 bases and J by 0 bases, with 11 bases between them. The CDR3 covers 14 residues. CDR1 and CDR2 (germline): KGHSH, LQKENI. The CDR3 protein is CASSRADMNTEAFF. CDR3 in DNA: TGTGCCAGCTCCCGGGCTGATATGAACACTGAAGCTTTCTTT.

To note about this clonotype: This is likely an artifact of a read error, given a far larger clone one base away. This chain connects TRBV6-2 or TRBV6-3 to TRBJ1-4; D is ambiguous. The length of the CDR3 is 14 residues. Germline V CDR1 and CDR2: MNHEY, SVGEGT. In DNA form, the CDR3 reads TGTGCCAGTTGGAACACCCAAACTAATGAAAGACTGTTTTTT. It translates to CASWNTQTNERLFF.

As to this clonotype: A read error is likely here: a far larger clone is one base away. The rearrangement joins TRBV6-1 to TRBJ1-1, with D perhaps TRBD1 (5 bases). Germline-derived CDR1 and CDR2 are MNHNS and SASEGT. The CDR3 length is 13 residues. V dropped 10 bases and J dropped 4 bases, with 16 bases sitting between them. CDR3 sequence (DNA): TGTGCCAACCTTAGGGGAAGGGGCACTGAAGCTTTCTTT. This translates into CANLRGRGTEAFF.